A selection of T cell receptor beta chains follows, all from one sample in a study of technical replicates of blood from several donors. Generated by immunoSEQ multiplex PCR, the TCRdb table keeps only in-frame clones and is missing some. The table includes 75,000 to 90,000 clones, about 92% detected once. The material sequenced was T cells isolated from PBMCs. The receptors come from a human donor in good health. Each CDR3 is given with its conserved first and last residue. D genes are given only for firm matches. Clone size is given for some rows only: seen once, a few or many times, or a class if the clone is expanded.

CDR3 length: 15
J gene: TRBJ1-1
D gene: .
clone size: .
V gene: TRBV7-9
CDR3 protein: CASSFPQGKNTEAFF
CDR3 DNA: TGTGCCAGCAGTTTCCCTCAGGGGAAGAACACTGAAGCTTTCTTT

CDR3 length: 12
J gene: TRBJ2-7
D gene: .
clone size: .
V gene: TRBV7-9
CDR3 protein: CASSLVSLEQYF
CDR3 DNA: TGTGCCAGCAGCTTAGTTTCACTCGAGCAGTACTTC

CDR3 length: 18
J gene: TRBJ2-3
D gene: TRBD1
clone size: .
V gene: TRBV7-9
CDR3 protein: CASSSFTGTGRLLDTQYF
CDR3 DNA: TGTGCCAGCAGCTCTTTTACGGGGACAGGCAGGTTGTTAGATACGCAGTATTTT

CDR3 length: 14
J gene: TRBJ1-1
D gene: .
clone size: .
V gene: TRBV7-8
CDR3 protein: CASSPGTAGTEAFF
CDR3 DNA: TGTGCCAGCAGCCCCGGGACGGCGGGGACTGAAGCTTTCTTT

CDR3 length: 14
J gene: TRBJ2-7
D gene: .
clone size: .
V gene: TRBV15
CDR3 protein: CATSRFRGVDEQYF
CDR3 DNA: TGTGCCACCAGCAGATTCCGCGGGGTGGACGAGCAGTACTTC

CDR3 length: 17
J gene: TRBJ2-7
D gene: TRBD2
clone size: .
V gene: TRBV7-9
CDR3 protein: CASSLAYAGDPPYEQYF
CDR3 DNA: TGTGCCAGCAGCTTAGCCTATGCGGGGGACCCCCCCTACGAGCAGTACTTC

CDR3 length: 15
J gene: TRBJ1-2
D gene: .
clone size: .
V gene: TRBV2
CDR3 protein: CASSENGIRAYGYTF
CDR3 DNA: TGTGCCAGCAGTGAAAATGGGATCAGGGCTTATGGCTACACCTTC

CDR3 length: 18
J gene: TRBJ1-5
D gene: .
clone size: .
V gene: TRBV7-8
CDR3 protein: CATTAGASGESGNQPQHF
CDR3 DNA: TGTGCCACCACCGCCGGCGCGTCAGGGGAGTCGGGCAATCAGCCCCAGCATTTT

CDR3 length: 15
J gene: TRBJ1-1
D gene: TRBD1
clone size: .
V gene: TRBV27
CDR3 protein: CASSPETGGNTEAFF
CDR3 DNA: TGTGCCAGCAGTCCCGAGACAGGGGGGAACACTGAAGCTTTCTTT

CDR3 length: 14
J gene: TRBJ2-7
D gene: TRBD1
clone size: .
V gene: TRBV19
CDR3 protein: CASSETGTEGEQYF
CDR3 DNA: TGTGCCAGTAGCGAAACCGGGACAGAGGGCGAGCAGTACTTC

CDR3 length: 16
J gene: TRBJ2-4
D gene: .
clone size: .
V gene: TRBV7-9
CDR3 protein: CASSIGPRRAKNIQYF
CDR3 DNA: TGTGCCAGCAGCATTGGACCCCGGAGGGCCAAAAACATTCAGTACTTC

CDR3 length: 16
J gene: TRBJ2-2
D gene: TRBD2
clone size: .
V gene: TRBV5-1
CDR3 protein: CASSSLAGGNTGELFF
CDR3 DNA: TGCGCCAGCAGCAGCCTAGCGGGAGGGAACACCGGGGAGCTGTTTTTT

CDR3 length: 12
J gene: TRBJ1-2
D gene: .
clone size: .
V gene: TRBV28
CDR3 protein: CASSVRGNGYTF
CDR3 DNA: TGTGCCAGCAGTGTCCGGGGTAATGGCTACACCTTC

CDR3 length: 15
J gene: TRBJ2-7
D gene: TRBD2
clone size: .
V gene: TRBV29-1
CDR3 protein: CSVDGPSGSPYEQYF
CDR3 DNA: TGCAGCGTTGATGGACCTAGCGGGAGCCCTTACGAGCAGTACTTC

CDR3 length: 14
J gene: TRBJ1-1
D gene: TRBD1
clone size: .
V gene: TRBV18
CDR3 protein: CASSWDRVATEAFF
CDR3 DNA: TGTGCCAGTTCGTGGGACAGGGTAGCCACTGAAGCTTTCTTT

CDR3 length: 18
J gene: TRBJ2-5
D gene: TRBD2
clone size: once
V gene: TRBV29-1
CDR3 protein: CSVDATSGGAGPGGTQYF
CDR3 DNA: TGCAGCGTTGACGCGACTAGCGGGGGGGCCGGCCCAGGTGGGACCCAGTACTTC

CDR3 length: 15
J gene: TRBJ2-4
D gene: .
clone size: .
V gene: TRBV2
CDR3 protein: CASRAKTGTKNIQYF
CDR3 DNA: TGTGCCAGCAGGGCAAAAACAGGTACCAAAAACATTCAGTACTTC

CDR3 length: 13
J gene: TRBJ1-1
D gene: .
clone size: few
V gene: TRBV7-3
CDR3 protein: CASSLRGDTEAFF
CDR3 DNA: TGTGCCAGCAGCTTACGGGGAGACACTGAAGCTTTCTTT

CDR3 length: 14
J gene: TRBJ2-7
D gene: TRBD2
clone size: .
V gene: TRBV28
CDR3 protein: CASRTGLAAYEQYF
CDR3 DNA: TGTGCCAGCAGAACGGGACTAGCGGCGTACGAGCAGTACTTC

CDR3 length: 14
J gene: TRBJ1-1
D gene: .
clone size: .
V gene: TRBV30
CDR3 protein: CAWSVLNSNTEAFF
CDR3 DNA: TGTGCCTGGAGTGTACTGAATTCAAACACTGAAGCTTTCTTT

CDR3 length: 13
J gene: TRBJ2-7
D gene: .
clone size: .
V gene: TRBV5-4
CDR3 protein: CASSPDREGEQYF
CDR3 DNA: TGTGCCAGCAGCCCGGACAGGGAGGGCGAGCAGTACTTC

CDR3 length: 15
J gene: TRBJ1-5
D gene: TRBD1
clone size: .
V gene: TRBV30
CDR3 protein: CAWTPGQVFNQPQHF
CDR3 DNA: TGTGCCTGGACCCCGGGACAGGTCTTTAATCAGCCCCAGCATTTT

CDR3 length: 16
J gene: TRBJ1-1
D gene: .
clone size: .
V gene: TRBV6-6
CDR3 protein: CASSYAEDRLGTEAFF
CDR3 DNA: TGTGCCAGCAGTTACGCAGAAGACAGGTTGGGCACTGAAGCTTTCTTT

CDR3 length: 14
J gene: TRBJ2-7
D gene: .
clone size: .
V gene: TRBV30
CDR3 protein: CAWSVPLNPYEQYF
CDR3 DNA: TGTGCCTGGAGTGTACCACTTAACCCCTACGAGCAGTACTTC

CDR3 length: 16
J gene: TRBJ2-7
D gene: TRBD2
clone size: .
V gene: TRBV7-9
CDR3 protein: CASSLARGGRGHEQYF
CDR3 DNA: TGTGCCAGCAGCTTAGCGCGGGGGGGAAGAGGCCACGAGCAGTACTTC

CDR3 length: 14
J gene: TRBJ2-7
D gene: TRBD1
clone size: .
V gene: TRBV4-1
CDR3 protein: CASSRGTGGYEQYF
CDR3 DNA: TGCGCCAGCAGCCGAGGGACAGGAGGATACGAGCAGTACTTC

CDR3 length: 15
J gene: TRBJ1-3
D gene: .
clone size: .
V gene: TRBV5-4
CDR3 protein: CASSFFGGSGNTIYF
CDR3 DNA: TGTGCCAGCAGCTTCTTCGGGGGATCTGGAAACACCATATATTTT

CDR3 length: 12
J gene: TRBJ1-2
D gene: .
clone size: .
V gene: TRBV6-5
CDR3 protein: CASSIPGGSYTF
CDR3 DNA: TGTGCCAGCAGTATACCGGGGGGGAGCTACACCTTC

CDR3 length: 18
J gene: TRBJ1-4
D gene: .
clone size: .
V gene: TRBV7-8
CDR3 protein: CASSLVGIGKQAEGKLFF
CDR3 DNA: TGTGCCAGCAGCTTAGTTGGTATCGGTAAGCAGGCTGAAGGAAAACTGTTTTTT